This TCR beta chain emerged from a study of blood T cell repertoires in COVID-19. The CDR3 is made up of 14 amino acids. CDR1 is KGHSH and CDR2 is LQKENI in the germline V gene. The V and J ends lost 6 bases and 1 base, in that order; junction bases with no gene match: 6. Measured with immunoSEQ multiplex PCR; TCRdb has only the in-frame clones, and not every one. Among approximately 50,000 clones listed, around 83% were seen once. What was sequenced was peripheral blood. The clonotype comes from a human donor in a cohort sampled during active COVID-19. The genes are TRBV18 and TRBJ2-7; 7 bases are shared with TRBD1. CDR3 bases: TGTGCCAGCTCCCCTCAACAGGGGTCCTACGAGCAGTACTTC. Amino acids: CASSPQQGSYEQYF. The entire variable domain, with the rest obtained from reference TRBV18 and TRBJ2-7, is as follows: NAGVMQNPRHLVRRRGQEARLRCSPMKGHSHVYWYRQLPEEGLKFMVYLQKENIIDESGMPKERFSAEFPKEGPSILRIQQVVRGDSAAYFCASSPQQGSYEQYFGPGTRLTVT.